Sequencing of this T cell receptor beta chain was carried out in a study of shared clonotypes between healthy human individuals. Overall study results and limits: Clonotypes that were shared across a few donors made up 4.5% to 5% of naive CD4 clonotypes.

About this clone itself: Its antigen is unknown.

Trimming took 6 bases from V and 4 from J; bases not matched to a gene: 4. Germline loops: CDR1 GTSNPN, CDR2 SVGIG (reference sequence). The CDR3 length is 13 residues. Clones were sequenced by immunoSEQ multiplex PCR, and TCRdb holds only the in-frame ones, with some missing. The data hold approximately 1.4 million clones, with under 99% observed a single time. The genes are TRBV30 and TRBJ1-5; TRBD1 aligns across 9 bases. The sequence was obtained from a man aged 30 to 39 in good health. Sequenced input: naive CD4+ T cells sorted from blood. Noted subset: CD45RA+ positively selected. The CDR3, as DNA: TGTGCCTGCATGACAGGGGGGAATCAGCCCCAGCATTTT. As protein: CACMTGGNQPQHF.